Listed below are T cell receptor beta chains from one sample, sequenced in a study of cytomegalovirus exposure and HLA in healthy donors. Profiled with immunoSEQ multiplex PCR; TCRdb holds only in-frame clones, not every one. The repertoire holds some 150,000 clones, with 80% as singletons. The sample was PBMCs. The receptor source for this set is a man aged 18-30 years in good health and CMV-seropositive. Both conserved end residues are part of each CDR3. Rows may omit the clone size; those that give it use once, few, many or a size class.

v_call: TRBV15; clone_size: NA; cdr3_aa: CATSSGQRGIEAFF
v_call: TRBV7-2; clone_size: NA; cdr3_aa: CASSLGTSGYTF
v_call: TRBV6-1; clone_size: once; cdr3_aa: CASSAREHGELFF
v_call: TRBV4-3; clone_size: NA; cdr3_aa: CASSPQHRVNIQYF
v_call: TRBV13; clone_size: NA; cdr3_aa: CASSPRYSGNTIYF
v_call: TRBV18; clone_size: NA; cdr3_aa: CASSPLGDETQYF
v_call: TRBV11-1; clone_size: once; cdr3_aa: CASSWTGDEAFF
v_call: TRBV27; clone_size: few; cdr3_aa: CASSWGHNYGYTF
v_call: TRBV19; clone_size: NA; cdr3_aa: CASTPARASGKEQFF
v_call: TRBV5-6; clone_size: NA; cdr3_aa: CASSLFRGPETQYF
v_call: TRBV4-1; clone_size: NA; cdr3_aa: CASSQYGTPDTEAFF
v_call: TRBV2; clone_size: NA; cdr3_aa: CASSDSGTSGYNEQFF
v_call: TRBV7-9; clone_size: NA; cdr3_aa: CASRTTSGSGEQYF
v_call: TRBV19; clone_size: NA; cdr3_aa: CASCQGANNEQFF
v_call: TRBV7-9; clone_size: NA; cdr3_aa: CASSPSGSRYNEQFF
v_call: TRBV2; clone_size: NA; cdr3_aa: CASSVLSGRPYNEQFF
v_call: TRBV5-1; clone_size: NA; cdr3_aa: CASSLDGGTYGYTF